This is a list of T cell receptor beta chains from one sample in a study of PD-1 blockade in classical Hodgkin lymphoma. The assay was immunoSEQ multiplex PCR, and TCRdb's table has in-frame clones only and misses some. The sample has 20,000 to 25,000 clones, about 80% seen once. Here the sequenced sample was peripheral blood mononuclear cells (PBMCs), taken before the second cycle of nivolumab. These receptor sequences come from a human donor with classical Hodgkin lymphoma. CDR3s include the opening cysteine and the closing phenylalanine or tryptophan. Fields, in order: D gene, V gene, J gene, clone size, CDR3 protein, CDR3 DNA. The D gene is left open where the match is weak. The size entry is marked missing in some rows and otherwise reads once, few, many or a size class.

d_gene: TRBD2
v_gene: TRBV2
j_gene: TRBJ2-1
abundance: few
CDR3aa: CASRFSGGDRFF
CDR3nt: TGTGCCAGCAGGTTTAGCGGGGGGGATAGGTTCTTC

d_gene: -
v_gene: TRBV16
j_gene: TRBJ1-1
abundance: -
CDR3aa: CASSQRQYTEAFF
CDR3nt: TGTGCCAGCAGCCAAAGGCAGTACACTGAAGCTTTCTTT

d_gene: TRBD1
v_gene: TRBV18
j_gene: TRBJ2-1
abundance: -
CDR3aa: CASSPPGQTAYNEQFF
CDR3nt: TGTGCCAGCTCACCACCGGGACAGACAGCCTACAATGAGCAGTTCTTC

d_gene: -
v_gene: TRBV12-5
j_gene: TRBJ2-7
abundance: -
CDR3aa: CASGLVPWGQETYEQYF
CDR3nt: TGTGCTAGTGGTTTGGTACCTTGGGGGCAGGAGACCTACGAGCAGTACTTC

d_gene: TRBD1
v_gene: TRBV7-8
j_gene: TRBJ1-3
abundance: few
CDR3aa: CASSLGTGVSGNTIYF
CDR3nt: TGTGCCAGCAGCTTAGGGACAGGCGTCTCTGGAAACACCATATATTTT

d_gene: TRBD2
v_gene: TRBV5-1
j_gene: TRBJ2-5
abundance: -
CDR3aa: CASSSGLAVQETQYF
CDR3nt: TGCGCCAGCAGCTCGGGACTAGCGGTTCAAGAGACCCAGTACTTC

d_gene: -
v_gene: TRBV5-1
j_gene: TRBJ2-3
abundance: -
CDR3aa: CASTPRGSTDTQYF
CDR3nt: TGCGCCAGCACCCCGAGAGGGAGCACAGATACGCAGTATTTT

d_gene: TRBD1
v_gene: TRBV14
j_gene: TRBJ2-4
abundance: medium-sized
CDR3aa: CASSLDRVSQYF
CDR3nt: TGTGCCAGCAGCCTCGACAGGGTCTCTCAGTACTTC

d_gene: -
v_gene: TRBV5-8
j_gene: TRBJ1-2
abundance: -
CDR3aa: CASTSQFLHGYTF
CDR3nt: TGTGCCAGCACTTCCCAGTTTTTACATGGCTACACCTTC

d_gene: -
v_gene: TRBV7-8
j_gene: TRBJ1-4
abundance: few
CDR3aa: CASSLYEGEKLFF
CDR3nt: TGTGCCAGCAGCTTATACGAGGGCGAAAAACTGTTTTTT

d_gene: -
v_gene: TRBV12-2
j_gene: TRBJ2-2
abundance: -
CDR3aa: CASRLVSPPSRSGELFF
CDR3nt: TGTGCAAGTCGCTTAGTATCCCCCCCAAGTAGGAGCGGGGAGCTGTTTTTT

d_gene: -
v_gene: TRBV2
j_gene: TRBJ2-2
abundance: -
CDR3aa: CASSENGVTGELFF
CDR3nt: TGTGCCAGCAGTGAAAATGGGGTTACCGGGGAGCTGTTTTTT

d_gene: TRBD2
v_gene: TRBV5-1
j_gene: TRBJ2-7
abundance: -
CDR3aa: CASSLVSGTSSYEQYF
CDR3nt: TGCGCCAGCAGCTTGGTTAGCGGGACTAGCTCCTACGAGCAGTACTTC

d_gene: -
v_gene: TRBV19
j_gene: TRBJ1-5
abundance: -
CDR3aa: CASSMDRDQPQHF
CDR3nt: TGTGCCAGTAGTATGGATCGGGATCAGCCCCAGCATTTT

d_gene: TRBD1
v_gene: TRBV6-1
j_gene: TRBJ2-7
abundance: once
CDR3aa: CASSIGTGGVEQYF
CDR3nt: TGTGCCAGCAGTATCGGGACAGGTGGGGTGGAGCAGTACTTC

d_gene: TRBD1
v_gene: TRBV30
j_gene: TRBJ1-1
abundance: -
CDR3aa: CAWYAGQGVTEAFF
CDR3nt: TGTGCCTGGTACGCTGGCCAGGGGGTCACTGAAGCTTTCTTT

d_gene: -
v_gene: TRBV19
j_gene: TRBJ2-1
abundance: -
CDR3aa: CASSIVRMPDEQFF
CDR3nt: TGTGCCAGTAGTATAGTGCGAATGCCGGATGAGCAGTTCTTC

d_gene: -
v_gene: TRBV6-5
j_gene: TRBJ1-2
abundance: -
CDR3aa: CASSYSGNGYTF
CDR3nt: TGTGCCAGCAGTTACTCAGGGAATGGCTACACCTTC

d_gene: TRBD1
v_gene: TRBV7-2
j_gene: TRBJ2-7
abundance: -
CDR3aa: CASSLVGGEGYEQYF
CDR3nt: TGTGCCAGCAGCTTAGTAGGGGGCGAGGGGTACGAGCAGTACTTC

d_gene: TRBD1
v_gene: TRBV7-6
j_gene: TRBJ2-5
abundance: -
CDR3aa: CASSSPGQGRETQYF
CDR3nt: TGTGCCAGCAGCTCCCCGGGACAGGGGAGGGAGACCCAGTACTTC

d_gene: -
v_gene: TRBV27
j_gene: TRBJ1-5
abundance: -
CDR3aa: CASCPKSNQPQHF
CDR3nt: TGTGCCAGCTGCCCTAAGTCCAATCAGCCCCAGCATTTT

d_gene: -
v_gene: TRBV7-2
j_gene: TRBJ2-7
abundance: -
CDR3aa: CASSFGLVYEQYF
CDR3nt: TGTGCCAGCAGCTTTGGACTTGTGTACGAGCAGTACTTC

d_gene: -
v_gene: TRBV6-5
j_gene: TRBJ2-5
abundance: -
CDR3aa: CASSYHRQETQYF
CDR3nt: TGTGCCAGCAGTTACCATAGACAAGAGACCCAGTACTTC

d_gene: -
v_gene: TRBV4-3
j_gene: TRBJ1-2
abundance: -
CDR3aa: CASSQGSPTGGFYGYTF
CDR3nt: TGCGCCAGCAGCCAAGGTTCCCCGACAGGTGGTTTCTATGGCTACACCTTC

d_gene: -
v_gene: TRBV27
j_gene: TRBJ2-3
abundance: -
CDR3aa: CASSPLRGSDTQYF
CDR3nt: TGTGCCAGCAGCCCTCTTAGGGGTTCCGATACGCAGTATTTT

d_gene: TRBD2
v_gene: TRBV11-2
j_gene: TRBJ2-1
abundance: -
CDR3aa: CASSLGGLRTSPNGYEQFF
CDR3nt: TGTGCCAGCAGCTTAGGGGGACTAAGGACTAGCCCGAACGGGTATGAGCAGTTCTTC

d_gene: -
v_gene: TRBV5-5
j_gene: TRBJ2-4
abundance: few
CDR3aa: CASSLEIENIQYF
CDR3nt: TGTGCCAGCAGCTTGGAGATAGAAAACATTCAGTACTTC

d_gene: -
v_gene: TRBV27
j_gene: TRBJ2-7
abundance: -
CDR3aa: CASSLGASNEQYF
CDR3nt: TGTGCCAGCAGCCTGGGGGCTAGCAACGAGCAGTACTTC

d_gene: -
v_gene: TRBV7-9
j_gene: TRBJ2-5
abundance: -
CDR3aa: CASSLRQGGETQYF
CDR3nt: TGTGCCAGCAGCTTGAGGCAGGGAGGAGAGACCCAGTACTTC

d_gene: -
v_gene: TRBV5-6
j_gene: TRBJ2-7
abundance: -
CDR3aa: CASSVGGRSYEQYF
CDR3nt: TGTGCCAGCAGCGTGGGTGGCAGATCCTACGAGCAGTACTTC

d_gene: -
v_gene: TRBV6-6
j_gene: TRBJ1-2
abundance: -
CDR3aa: CASTTRTYGYTF
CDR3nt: TGTGCCAGCACTACCAGGACCTATGGCTACACCTTC

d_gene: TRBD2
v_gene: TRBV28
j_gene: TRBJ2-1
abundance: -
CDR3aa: CASSSPASGRGYNEQFF
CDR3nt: TGTGCCAGCAGTTCCCCCGCTAGCGGGAGAGGCTACAATGAGCAGTTCTTC

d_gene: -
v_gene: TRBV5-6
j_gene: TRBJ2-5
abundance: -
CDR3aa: CASSFVAVEETQYF
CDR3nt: TGTGCCAGCAGCTTCGTAGCGGTAGAAGAGACCCAGTACTTC

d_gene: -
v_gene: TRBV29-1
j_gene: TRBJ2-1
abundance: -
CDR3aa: CSVDMERNEQFF
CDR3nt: TGCAGCGTTGACATGGAGCGTAATGAGCAGTTCTTC

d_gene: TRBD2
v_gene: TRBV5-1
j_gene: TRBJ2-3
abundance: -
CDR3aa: CASSILAGTTDTQYF
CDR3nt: TGCGCCAGCAGCATACTAGCGGGGACCACAGATACGCAGTATTTT

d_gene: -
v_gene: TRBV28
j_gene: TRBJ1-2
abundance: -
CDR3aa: CASSFPSQNGYTF
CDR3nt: TGTGCCAGCAGTTTCCCCAGTCAAAATGGCTACACCTTC

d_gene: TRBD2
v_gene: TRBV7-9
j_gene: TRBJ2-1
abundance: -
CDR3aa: CASSLRAGDLSYNEQFF
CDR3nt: TGTGCCAGCAGCTTGAGGGCGGGAGACCTCTCCTACAATGAGCAGTTCTTC

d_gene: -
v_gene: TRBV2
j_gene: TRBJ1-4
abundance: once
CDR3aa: CASSEAPLAGSRKLFF
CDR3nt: TGTGCCAGCAGTGAAGCGCCGTTGGCAGGGAGCCGAAAACTGTTTTTT

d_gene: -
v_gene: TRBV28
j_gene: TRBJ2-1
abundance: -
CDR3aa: CASRTGLDNEQFF
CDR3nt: TGTGCCAGCAGAACTGGACTCGACAATGAGCAGTTCTTC

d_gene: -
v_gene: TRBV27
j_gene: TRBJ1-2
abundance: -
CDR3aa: CASSSGGIYGYTF
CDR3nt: TGTGCCAGCAGTTCTGGAGGCATCTATGGCTACACCTTC

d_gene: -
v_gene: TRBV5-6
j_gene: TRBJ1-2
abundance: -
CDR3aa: CASSLYIRARTWDYGYTF
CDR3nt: TGTGCCAGCAGCTTGTATATCCGGGCCCGGACGTGGGACTATGGCTACACCTTC

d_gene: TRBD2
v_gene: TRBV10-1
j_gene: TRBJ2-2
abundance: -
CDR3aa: CASGQLAGNTGELFF
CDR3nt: TGCGCCAGCGGACAACTAGCGGGGAACACCGGGGAGCTGTTTTTT

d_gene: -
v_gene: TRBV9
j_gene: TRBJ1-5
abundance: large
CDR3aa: CASSEESSNQPQHF
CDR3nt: TGTGCCAGCAGTGAAGAGAGTAGCAATCAGCCCCAGCATTTT

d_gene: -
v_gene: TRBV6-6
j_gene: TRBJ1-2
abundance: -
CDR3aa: CASRGQGIYGYTF
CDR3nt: TGTGCCAGCAGGGGACAAGGAATCTATGGCTACACCTTC

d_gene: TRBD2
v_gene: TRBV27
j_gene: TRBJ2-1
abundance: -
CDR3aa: CASRLAGGNEQFF
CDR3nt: TGTGCCAGCAGACTAGCGGGAGGGAATGAGCAGTTCTTC

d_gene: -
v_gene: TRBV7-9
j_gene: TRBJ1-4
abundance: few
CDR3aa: CASSLDAGLNEKLFF
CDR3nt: TGTGCCAGCAGCTTAGATGCAGGTTTAAATGAAAAACTGTTTTTT

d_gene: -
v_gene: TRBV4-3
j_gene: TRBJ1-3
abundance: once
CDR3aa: CASSPASSGNTIYF
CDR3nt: TGCGCCAGCAGCCCCGCTTCCTCTGGAAACACCATATATTTT

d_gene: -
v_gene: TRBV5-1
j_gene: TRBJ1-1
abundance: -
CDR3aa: CASSFDGVNTEAFF
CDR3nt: TGCGCCAGCAGCTTCGACGGGGTGAACACTGAAGCTTTCTTT

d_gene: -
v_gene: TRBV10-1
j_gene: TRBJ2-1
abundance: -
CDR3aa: CASSEGMGEQFF
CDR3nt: TGCGCCAGCAGTGAAGGTATGGGTGAGCAGTTCTTC

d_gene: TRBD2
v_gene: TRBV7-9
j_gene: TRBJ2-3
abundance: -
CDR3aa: CASSHKAGDLPDTQYF
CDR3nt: TGTGCCAGCAGCCACAAAGCGGGAGATCTCCCAGATACGCAGTATTTT

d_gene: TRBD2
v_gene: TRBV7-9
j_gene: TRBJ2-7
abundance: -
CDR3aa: CASSRTSGSHEQYF
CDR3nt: TGTGCCAGCAGCCGGACTAGCGGGAGCCACGAGCAGTACTTC

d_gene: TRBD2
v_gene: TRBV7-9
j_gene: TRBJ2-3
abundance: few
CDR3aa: CASSSVSGVTDTQYF
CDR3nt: TGTGCCAGCAGCTCAGTGAGCGGGGTCACAGATACGCAGTATTTT

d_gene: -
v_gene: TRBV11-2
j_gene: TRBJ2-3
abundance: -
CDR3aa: CASSFGWGIGTDTQYF
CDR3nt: TGTGCCAGCAGCTTCGGGTGGGGAATCGGCACAGATACGCAGTATTTT

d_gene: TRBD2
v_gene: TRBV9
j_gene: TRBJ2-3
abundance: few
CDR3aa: CASSVATGGAMDTQYF
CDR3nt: TGTGCCAGCAGCGTAGCTACGGGGGGAGCAATGGATACGCAGTATTTT

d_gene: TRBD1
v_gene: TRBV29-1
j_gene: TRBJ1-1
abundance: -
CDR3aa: CSVDRQGAGQAFF
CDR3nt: TGCAGCGTTGACAGACAGGGGGCGGGTCAGGCTTTCTTT

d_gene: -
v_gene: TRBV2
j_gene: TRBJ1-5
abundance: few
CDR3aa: CASSGDGYSNQPQHF
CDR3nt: TGTGCCAGCAGTGGGGACGGATATAGCAATCAGCCCCAGCATTTT

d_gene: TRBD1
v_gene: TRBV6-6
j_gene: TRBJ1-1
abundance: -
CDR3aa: CASSFTGAGAEAFF
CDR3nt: TGTGCCAGCAGTTTCACAGGGGCCGGAGCTGAAGCTTTCTTT

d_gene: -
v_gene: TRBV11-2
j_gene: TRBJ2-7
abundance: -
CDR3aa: CASSLVDMRGSSYEQYF
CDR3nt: TGTGCCAGCAGCTTAGTCGACATGCGAGGGAGCTCCTACGAGCAGTACTTC

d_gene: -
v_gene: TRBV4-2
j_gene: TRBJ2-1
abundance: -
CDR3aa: CASSQPGRTYNEQFF
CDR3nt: TGTGCCAGCAGCCAGCCGGGACGGACTTACAATGAGCAGTTCTTC

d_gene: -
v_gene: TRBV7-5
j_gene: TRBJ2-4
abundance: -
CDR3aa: CARSLGARLAKNIQYF
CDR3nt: TGTGCCAGAAGCTTAGGGGCACGACTAGCCAAAAACATTCAGTACTTC